Listed below are T cell receptor beta chains from one sample, sequenced in a study of T-cell memory formation after mild COVID-19. TCRdb redid the calling of the 5' RACE reads with MiXCR, one entry per CDR3 protein. The sample shows about 190,000 distinct CDR3 sequences, approximately 20% of them seen only once. Material: PBMCs or a T cell subset sorted from them (not recorded which). The receptors originated from an adult woman who had mild COVID-19 (a few samples of this study predate the infection). Cell type and time point are not known. Both conserved end residues are part of each CDR3. The order of the fields is J gene, V gene, clone size, D gene, CDR3 DNA, CDR3 protein. D genes are given only for firm matches. Part of the rows lack a size; the others show once, few, many or a class for expanded clones.

>TRBJ2-1|TRBV6-5|many|TRBD2
TGTGCCAGCAGTCGTGGACCGGGAGGCTCCTACAATGAGCAGTTCTTC
CASSRGPGGSYNEQFF
>TRBJ2-7|TRBV28|.|.
TGTGCCAGCAGTAGTAGCGGCGTATACTACGAGCAGTACTTC
CASSSSGVYYEQYF
>TRBJ2-1|TRBV24-1|.|TRBD2
TGTGCCACCAGCCGACTAGCCAATGAGCAGTTCTTC
CATSRLANEQFF
>TRBJ2-5|TRBV20-1|few|.
TGCAGTGCTGGGGGACTCTTCCTTGAGACCCAGTACTTC
CSAGGLFLETQYF
>TRBJ1-6|TRBV15|few|.
TGTGCCACCAGCAGAGACCTTGAGGGTTCACCCCTCCACTTT
CATSRDLEGSPLHF
>TRBJ1-5|TRBV20-1|once|.
TGCAGTGCTAGAGTTGGCCAAGAGCAGCCCCAGCATTTT
CSARVGQEQPQHF
>TRBJ2-5|TRBV29-1|.|TRBD1
TGCAGCGTAACAGGGGGCGCGGAGACCCAGTACTTC
CSVTGGAETQYF
>TRBJ2-3|TRBV5-1|many|.
TGCGCCAGCAGCTTGGGTGCAGAACGGGCAGTCGCGGCAGATACGCAGTATTTT
CASSLGAERAVAADTQYF
>TRBJ2-3|TRBV7-2|many|TRBD2
TGTGCCAGCAGCTTAGGACTAGCGGGAGGTCGGGAAACGCAGTATTTT
CASSLGLAGGRETQYF
>TRBJ1-2|TRBV11-2|.|TRBD1
TGTGCCAGCAGCTCTCCGGGACAGAGGTCGTATGGCTACACCTTC
CASSSPGQRSYGYTF
>TRBJ2-3|TRBV5-6|few|.
TGTGCCAGCAGCTGGCGCGCAGGGAGTTGGGCAGATACGCAGTATTTT
CASSWRAGSWADTQYF
>TRBJ1-1|TRBV5-1|few|.
TGCGCCAGCACGGCGGGGGGTGACTCTGAAGCTTTCTTT
CASTAGGDSEAFF
>TRBJ2-3|TRBV11-1|few|TRBD2
TGTGCCAGCAGCTCTAGCGGGAGAGCAGATACGCAGTATTTT
CASSSSGRADTQYF
>TRBJ1-4|TRBV12-3/TRBV12-4|.|.
TGTGCCAGCAGTTTGGGACCTGCTGGAAAACTGTTTTTT
CASSLGPAGKLFF
>TRBJ2-3|TRBV4-3|few|.
TGCGCCAGCAGCCAAGATGCCGTGTCCGACCTACCCGATACGCAGTATTTT
CASSQDAVSDLPDTQYF
>TRBJ2-6|TRBV5-1|many|.
TGCGCCAGCAGCTTGGAGACAGCAGAGCACAACGTCCTGACTTTC
CASSLETAEHNVLTF
>TRBJ2-3|TRBV6-2/TRBV6-3|.|.
TGTGCCAGCAATTCGGGGCGCATAGATACGCAGTATTTT
CASNSGRIDTQYF
>TRBJ2-1|TRBV3-1|.|.
TGTGCCAGCAGCCAAGGTACTAAGAGGTTATCCTCCTACAATGAGCAGTTCTTC
CASSQGTKRLSSYNEQFF
>TRBJ1-1|TRBV20-1|few|.
TGCAGTGCTAGCTTCGAGCCCGAAGCTTTCTTT
CSASFEPEAFF
>TRBJ1-2|TRBV12-3/TRBV12-4|.|.
TGTGCCAGCAGCTTTGACAGGCTTTACTATGGCTACACCTTC
CASSFDRLYYGYTF
>TRBJ2-1|TRBV7-8|few|.
TGTGCCAGCAGTCATCGAGGGACCAAAACCTACAATGAGCAGTTCTTC
CASSHRGTKTYNEQFF
>TRBJ2-3|TRBV9|few|TRBD1
TGTGCCAGCAGCGTAGGAGGGGGACAGGGGGGAGCACGTGGTCTTCGCACAGATACGCAGTATTTT
CASSVGGGQGGARGLRTDTQYF
>TRBJ2-5|TRBV7-2|few|.
TGTGCCAGCAGCTTATCGGGCGGTCCGGGGACCCAGTACTTC
CASSLSGGPGTQYF
>TRBJ1-1|TRBV7-9|few|TRBD1
TGTGCCAGCAGCCAACTTATGAGGGGGCTCCCTGAAGCTTTCTTT
CASSQLMRGLPEAFF
>TRBJ1-1|TRBV7-2|.|TRBD1
TGTGCCAGCAGCATCCAGACAGGGGCAGCGGCTGAAGCTTTCTTT
CASSIQTGAAAEAFF
>TRBJ1-1|TRBV9|few|.
TGTGCCAGTCTGGGAGAGACTGAAGCTTTCTTT
CASLGETEAFF
>TRBJ2-3|TRBV6-6|few|.
TGTGCCAGCAGTTACTCCTACCCTGAGGGAGATACGCAGTATTTT
CASSYSYPEGDTQYF
>TRBJ2-7|TRBV15|few|TRBD1
TGTGCCACCAGCAGCCTCCGGGACAGGGTCGCCGAGCAGTACTTC
CATSSLRDRVAEQYF
>TRBJ1-6|TRBV10-2|few|.
TGCGCCAGCAGTGAGTCGGCGGGACACCACAATTCACCCCTCCACTTT
CASSESAGHHNSPLHF
>TRBJ2-2|TRBV10-3|.|.
TGTGCCATCAGTGACGCTCTTGCCACCGGGGAGCTGTTTTTT
CAISDALATGELFF
>TRBJ2-7|TRBV5-1|many|.
TGCGCCAGCAGTCAAAAAAATGGACCTTACGAGCAGTACTTC
CASSQKNGPYEQYF
>TRBJ1-5|TRBV7-6|few|.
TGTGCCAGCAGCTTAGGACAGCGCAATCAGCCCCAGCATTTT
CASSLGQRNQPQHF
>TRBJ1-3|TRBV5-1|few|.
TGCGCCAGCAGCTTGGCGGGAGATGGAAACACCATATATTTT
CASSLAGDGNTIYF
>TRBJ2-7|TRBV5-1|few|.
TGCGCCAGCAGCTTACAGGGATTCACCTACGAGCAGTACTTC
CASSLQGFTYEQYF
>TRBJ2-7|TRBV3-1|few|.
TGTGCCAGCAGCGAAACCCCCGGGTACTCCTACGAGCAGTACTTC
CASSETPGYSYEQYF
>TRBJ2-3|TRBV5-6|.|.
TGTGCCAGCAGTACCCCCGGGGCTAACACAGATACGCAGTATTTT
CASSTPGANTDTQYF
>TRBJ1-1|TRBV10-3|.|.
TGTGCCATCAGTGAGCTGGCATCGAAGTCCCCATGGGGCCATTTGAACACTGAAGCTTTCTTT
CAISELASKSPWGHLNTEAFF
>TRBJ2-1|TRBV29-1|.|.
TGCAGCGCCACTAGATACCAATACAATGAGCAGTTCTTC
CSATRYQYNEQFF
>TRBJ1-2|TRBV24-1|few|.
TGTGCCACCAGTCAGGGTGGATCGGGCTACACCTTC
CATSQGGSGYTF
>TRBJ1-2|TRBV2|few|.
TGTGCCAGCAGTACACTCGCAGGGGTGAGCGGCTACACCTTC
CASSTLAGVSGYTF
>TRBJ2-7|TRBV6-2/TRBV6-3|few|TRBD2
TGTGCCAGCAAGCGGACTAGCGCCTCCTACGAGCAGTACTTC
CASKRTSASYEQYF
>TRBJ2-4|TRBV21-1|.|.
TGTGCCAGCAGCAAAGGAGAGCAGGGCTGCCTGAACATTCAGTACTTC
CASSKGEQGCLNIQYF
>TRBJ1-2|TRBV6-5|.|TRBD1
TGTGCCAGCAGTTACACCGACAGGGTGGGAGGCTACACCTTC
CASSYTDRVGGYTF
>TRBJ2-1|TRBV24-1|many|.
TGTGCCACCAGTGATCTCGGGACCTACGAGCAGTTCTTC
CATSDLGTYEQFF
>TRBJ2-1|TRBV20-1|.|TRBD2
TGCAGTGCTAGAGATGCGGGGGGGCCGTACAATGAGCAGTTCTTC
CSARDAGGPYNEQFF
>TRBJ1-1|TRBV6-5|few|.
TGTGCCAGCAGTTACTCGCCCGGGCACACTGAAGCTTTCTTT
CASSYSPGHTEAFF
>TRBJ2-1|TRBV9|.|TRBD1
TGTGCCAGCAGCGGGCAGACAGGGGTGGCTGAGCAGTTCTTC
CASSGQTGVAEQFF
>TRBJ2-7|TRBV2|.|TRBD1
TGTGCCAGCAGTGAAGCGGGACAGGGGGTCGACGAGCAGTACTTC
CASSEAGQGVDEQYF